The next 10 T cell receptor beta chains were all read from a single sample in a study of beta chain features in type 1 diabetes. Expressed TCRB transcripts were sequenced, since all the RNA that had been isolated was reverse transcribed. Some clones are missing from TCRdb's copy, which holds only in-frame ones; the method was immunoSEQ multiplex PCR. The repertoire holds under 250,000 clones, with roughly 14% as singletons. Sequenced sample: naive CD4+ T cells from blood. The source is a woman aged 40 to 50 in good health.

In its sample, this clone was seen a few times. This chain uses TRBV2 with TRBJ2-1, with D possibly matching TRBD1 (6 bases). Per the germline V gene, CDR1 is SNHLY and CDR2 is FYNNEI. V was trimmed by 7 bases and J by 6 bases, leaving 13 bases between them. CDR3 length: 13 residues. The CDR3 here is CASNGQLRNEQFF. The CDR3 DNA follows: TGTGCCAGCAATGGACAGCTCCGCAATGAGCAGTTCTTC.

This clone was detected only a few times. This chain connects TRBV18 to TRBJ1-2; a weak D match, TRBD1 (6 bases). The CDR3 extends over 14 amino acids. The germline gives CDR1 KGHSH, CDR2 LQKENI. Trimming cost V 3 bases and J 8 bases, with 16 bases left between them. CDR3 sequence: CASSPWDTTGGYTF. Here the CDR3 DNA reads TGTGCCAGCTCACCTTGGGACACCACGGGAGGCTACACCTTC.

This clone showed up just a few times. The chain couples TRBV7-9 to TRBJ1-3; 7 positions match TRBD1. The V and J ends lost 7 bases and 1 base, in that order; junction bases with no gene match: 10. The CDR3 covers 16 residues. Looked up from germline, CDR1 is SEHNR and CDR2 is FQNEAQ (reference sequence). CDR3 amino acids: CASTVQGLSSGNTIYF. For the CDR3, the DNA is TGTGCCAGCACCGTACAGGGGCTATCGTCTGGAAACACCATATATTTT.

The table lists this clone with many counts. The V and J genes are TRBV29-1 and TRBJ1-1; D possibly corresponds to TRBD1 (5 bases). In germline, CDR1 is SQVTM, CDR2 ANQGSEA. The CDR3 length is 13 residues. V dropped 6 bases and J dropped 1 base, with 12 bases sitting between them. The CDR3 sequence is CSVRRGTNTEAFF. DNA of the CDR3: TGCAGCGTCCGCCGCGGGACGAACACTGAAGCTTTCTTT. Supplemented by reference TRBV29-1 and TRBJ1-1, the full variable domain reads SAVISQKPSRDICQRGTSLTIQCQVDSQVTMMFWYRQQPGQSLTLIATANQGSEATYESGFVIDKFPISRPNLTFSTLTVSNMSPEDSSIYLCSVRRGTNTEAFFGQGTRLTVV.

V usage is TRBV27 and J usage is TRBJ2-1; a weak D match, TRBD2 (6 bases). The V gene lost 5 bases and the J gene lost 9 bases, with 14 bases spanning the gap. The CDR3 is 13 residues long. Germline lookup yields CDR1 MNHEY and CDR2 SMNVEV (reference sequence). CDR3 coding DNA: TGTGCCAGCAGTACACCGGGGGTGGGTGAGCAGTTCTTC. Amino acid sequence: CASSTPGVGEQFF.

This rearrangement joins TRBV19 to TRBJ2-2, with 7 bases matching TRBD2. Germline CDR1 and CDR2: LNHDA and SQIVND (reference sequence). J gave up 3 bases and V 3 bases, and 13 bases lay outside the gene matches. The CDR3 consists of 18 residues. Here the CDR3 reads CASSILGYGRADTGELFF. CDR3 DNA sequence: TGTGCCAGTAGTATCTTAGGCTATGGGAGGGCGGACACCGGGGAGCTGTTTTTT.

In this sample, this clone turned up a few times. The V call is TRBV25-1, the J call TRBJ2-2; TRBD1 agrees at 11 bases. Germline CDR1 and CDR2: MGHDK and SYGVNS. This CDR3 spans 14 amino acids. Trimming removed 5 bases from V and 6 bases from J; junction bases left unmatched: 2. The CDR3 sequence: CASSPGQGAGELFF. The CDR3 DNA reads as TGTGCCAGCAGTCCGGGACAGGGGGCCGGGGAGCTGTTTTTT.

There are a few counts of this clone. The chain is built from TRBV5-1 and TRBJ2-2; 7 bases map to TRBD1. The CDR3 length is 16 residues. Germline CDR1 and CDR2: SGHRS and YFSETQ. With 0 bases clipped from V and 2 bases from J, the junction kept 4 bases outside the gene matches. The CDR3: CASSLGGTDNTGELFF. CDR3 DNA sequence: TGCGCCAGCAGCTTGGGGGGGACAGACAACACCGGGGAGCTGTTTTTT.

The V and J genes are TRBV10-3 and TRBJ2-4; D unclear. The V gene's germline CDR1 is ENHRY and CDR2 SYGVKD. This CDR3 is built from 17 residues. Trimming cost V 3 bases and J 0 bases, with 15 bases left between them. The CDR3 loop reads CAISESSILVAKNIQYF. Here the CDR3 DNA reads TGTGCCATCAGTGAAAGCTCCATCCTGGTAGCCAAAAACATTCAGTACTTC.

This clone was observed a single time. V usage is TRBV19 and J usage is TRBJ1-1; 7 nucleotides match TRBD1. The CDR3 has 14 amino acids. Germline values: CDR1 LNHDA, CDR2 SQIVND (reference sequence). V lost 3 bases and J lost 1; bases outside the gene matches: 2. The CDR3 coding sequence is TGTGCCAGTAGTATGACAGGGAGGAACACTGAAGCTTTCTTT. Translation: CASSMTGRNTEAFF.